The T cell receptor (beta chain) described here comes from a study of CD8+ T cells in alopecia areata. About the study: Treated patients were given 5 to 10 mg oral tofacitinib twice daily. People stayed on tofacitinib for 6 to 18 months, then stopped the drug for 6 months.

The treatment: oral pan-JAK inhibitor, 5-10 mg twice daily. Patients with alopecia areata provided lesional scalp punch biopsies as well as peripheral blood. TCR sequencing used cDNA made by reverse transcription of extracted RNA. The data were produced by immunoSEQ multiplex PCR, yet TCRdb's version contains in-frame clones alone and is incomplete. The table shows some 120,000 clones, with around 50% occurring only once. Study-wide results and limits: It was observed that many expanded lesional clones persisted in scalp and blood during tofacitinib.

As regards this clone: Its antigen is not identified.

Germline V gene data show CDR1 as GTSNPN and CDR2 as SVGIG (reference sequence). Trimming removed 4 bases from V and 4 bases from J, with 12 bases in between. The CDR3 runs to 13 residues. The input for sequencing was CD8+ T cells sorted from blood, taken at week 24, from a patient treated with tofacitinib. The chain carries TRBV30 and TRBJ2-3, with a possible D match to TRBD1 (6 bases). The sequence derives from a human donor with alopecia areata. This chain's CDR3 is CAWTGDVSDTQYF. The CDR3 coding sequence is TGTGCCTGGACAGGGGATGTCTCAGATACGCAGTATTTT.